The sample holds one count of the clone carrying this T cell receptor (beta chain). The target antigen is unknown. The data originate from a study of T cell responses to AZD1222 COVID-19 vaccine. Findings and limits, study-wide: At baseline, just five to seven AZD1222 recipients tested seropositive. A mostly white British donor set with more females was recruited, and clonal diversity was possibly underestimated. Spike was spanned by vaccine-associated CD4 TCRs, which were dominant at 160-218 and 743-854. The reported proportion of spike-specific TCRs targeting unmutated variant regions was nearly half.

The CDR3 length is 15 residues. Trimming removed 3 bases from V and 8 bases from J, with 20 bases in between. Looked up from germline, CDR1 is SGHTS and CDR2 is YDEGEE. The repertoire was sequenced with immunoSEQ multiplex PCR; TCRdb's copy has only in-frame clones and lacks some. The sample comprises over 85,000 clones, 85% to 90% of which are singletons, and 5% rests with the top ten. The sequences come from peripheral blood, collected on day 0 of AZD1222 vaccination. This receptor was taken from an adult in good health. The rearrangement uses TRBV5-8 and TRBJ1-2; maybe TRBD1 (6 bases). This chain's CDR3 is CASSWGGHPPGGYTF. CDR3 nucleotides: TGTGCCAGCAGCTGGGGGGGACATCCCCCGGGAGGCTACACCTTC. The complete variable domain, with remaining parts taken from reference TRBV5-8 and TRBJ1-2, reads EAGVTQSPTHLIKTRGQQATLRCSPISGHTSVYWYQQALGLGLQFLLWYDEGEERNRGNFPPRFSGRQFPNYSSELNVNALELEDSALYLCASSWGGHPPGGYTFGSGTRLTVV.